A single sample gave rise to the 9 T cell receptor beta chains below, sequenced in a study of metastatic and nonmetastatic thyroid tumors. Prior to thyroid surgery, none of the patients had received any treatment. TCRdb re-clonotyped the PCR reads via MiXCR. The repertoire holds some 39,000 clones, under 20% seen once, with about 20% in the top ten. Specimen: blood. The receptors derive from a female donor with papillary thyroid cancer or a benign thyroid nodule (not recorded which). Some clones in this sample may be carry-over from other donors' samples.

Many counts were recorded for this clone. V usage is TRBV19 and J usage is TRBJ1-4; perhaps TRBD1 as D (5 bases). The germline V and J ends were trimmed by 9 bases and 0 bases, with 14 bases remaining between them. This CDR3 contains 15 residues. The germline gives CDR1 LNHDA, CDR2 SQIVND (reference sequence). DNA of the CDR3: TGTGCCAGCGCCTCGTGGGGGGCAACTAATGAAAAACTGTTTTTT. This encodes CASASWGATNEKLFF.

This rearrangement joins TRBV25-1 to TRBJ2-5; tentatively, D is TRBD2 (6 bases). CDR3 length: 13 residues. The germline gives CDR1 MGHDK, CDR2 SYGVNS. Trimming took off 6 bases at V and 1 base at J, with 9 bases between the two ends. The CDR3: CASRAGSQETQYF. DNA for the CDR3: TGTGCCAGCAGAGCGGGTAGCCAAGAGACCCAGTACTTC.

This clone was counted at least ten times. V usage is TRBV18 and J usage is TRBJ2-2; D possibly corresponds to TRBD1 (5 bases). The CDR3 covers 17 residues. The ends were cut back, 0 bases at V and 3 bases at J, with 14 bases in the middle. Germline V gives CDR1 KGHSH, CDR2 LQKENI. DNA of the CDR3: TGTGCCAGCTCACCACCAAGGGGCCAGGAACACACCGGGGAGCTGTTTTTT. This codes for CASSPPRGQEHTGELFF.

Remarks on this clone: A clone one base away is much larger, so this may be a read error. The chain links TRBV2 to TRBJ1-4; D is perhaps TRBD1 (6 bases). Trimming cost V 7 bases and J 9 bases, with 21 bases left between them. The CDR3 has 15 residues. CDR1 and CDR2 from the germline V gene are SNHLY and FYNNEI. The CDR3 loop is CASIGLGAVIQKLFF. The CDR3 DNA reads as TGTGCCAGCATTGGGCTGGGGGCAGTAATTCAAAAACTGTTTTTT.

This clone was recorded many times. The chain joins TRBV28 to TRBJ2-5; D remains unclear. V lost 5 bases and J lost 2, with 9 bases in between. Germline V gene sequence: CDR1 MDHEN, CDR2 SYDVKM. CDR3 length equals 13 residues. As DNA, the CDR3 is TGTGCCAGCAGTCTCCCCCAGCAAGAGACCCAGTACTTC. Amino acid sequence: CASSLPQQETQYF.

This clone was recorded many times. The chain couples TRBV5-4 to TRBJ1-2, with D perhaps matching TRBD1 (6 bases). The CDR3 extends over 13 amino acids. CDR1 and CDR2 from the germline V gene are SGHNT and YYREEE (reference sequence). V gave up 2 bases and J gave up 4 bases, with 9 bases separating them. This CDR3 is CASSFSGAYGYTF. CDR3 sequence (DNA): TGTGCCAGCAGCTTTTCGGGGGCCTATGGCTACACCTTC.

Many counts were recorded for this clone. V and J are TRBV19 and TRBJ2-7, with 7 bases fitting TRBD2. Germline CDR1 LNHDA, CDR2 SQIVND (reference sequence). V shed 5 bases, J shed 0 bases, and the junction held 7 bases outside the gene matches. The CDR3 runs 15 residues. The CDR3 coding sequence is TGTGCCAGTAGTCTCTTTAGCGGGTTCTCCTACGAGCAGTACTTC. Translating gives CASSLFSGFSYEQYF.

This clone has only one observation. J is TRBJ2-1 and V is TRBV20-1; no reliable D call. Trimming stripped 3 bases from V and 6 bases from J, with 6 bases between. Germline V gene sequence: CDR1 DFQATT, CDR2 SNEGSKA (reference sequence). The CDR3 is 11 amino acids. CDR3 bases: TGCAGTGCTAGTTACGTCAATGAGCAGTTCTTC. Translation gives CSASYVNEQFF.

This clone was picked up many times. This sequence may be a read error, since a much larger clone differs from it by one base. Other DNA sequences from this sample encode an identical CDR3 as well. This chain connects TRBV20-1 to TRBJ2-7, with 7 bases fitting TRBD2. Germline CDR1 is DFQATT and CDR2 is SNEGSKA (reference sequence). J was trimmed by 3 bases and V by 1 base; bases with no gene match: 6. The CDR3 is 14 residues long. Written as DNA, the CDR3 is TGCAGTGCTAGAGGGACTAGTGGGAGCTACGAGCAGTACTTC. It is translated as CSARGTSGSYEQYF.